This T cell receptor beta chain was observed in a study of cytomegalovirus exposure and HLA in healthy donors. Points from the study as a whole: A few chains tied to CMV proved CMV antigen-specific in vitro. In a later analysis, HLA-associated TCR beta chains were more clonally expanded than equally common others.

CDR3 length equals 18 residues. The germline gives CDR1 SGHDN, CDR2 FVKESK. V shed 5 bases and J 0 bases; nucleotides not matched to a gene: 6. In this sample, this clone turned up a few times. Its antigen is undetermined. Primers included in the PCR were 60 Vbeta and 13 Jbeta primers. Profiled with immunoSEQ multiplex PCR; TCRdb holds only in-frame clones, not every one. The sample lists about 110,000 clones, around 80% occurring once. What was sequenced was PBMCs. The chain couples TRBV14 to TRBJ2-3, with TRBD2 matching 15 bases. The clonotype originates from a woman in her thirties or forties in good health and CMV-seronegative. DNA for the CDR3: TGTGCCAGCAGCGCCGGGACTAGCGGGAGGTCTAGCACAGATACGCAGTATTTT. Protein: CASSAGTSGRSSTDTQYF.